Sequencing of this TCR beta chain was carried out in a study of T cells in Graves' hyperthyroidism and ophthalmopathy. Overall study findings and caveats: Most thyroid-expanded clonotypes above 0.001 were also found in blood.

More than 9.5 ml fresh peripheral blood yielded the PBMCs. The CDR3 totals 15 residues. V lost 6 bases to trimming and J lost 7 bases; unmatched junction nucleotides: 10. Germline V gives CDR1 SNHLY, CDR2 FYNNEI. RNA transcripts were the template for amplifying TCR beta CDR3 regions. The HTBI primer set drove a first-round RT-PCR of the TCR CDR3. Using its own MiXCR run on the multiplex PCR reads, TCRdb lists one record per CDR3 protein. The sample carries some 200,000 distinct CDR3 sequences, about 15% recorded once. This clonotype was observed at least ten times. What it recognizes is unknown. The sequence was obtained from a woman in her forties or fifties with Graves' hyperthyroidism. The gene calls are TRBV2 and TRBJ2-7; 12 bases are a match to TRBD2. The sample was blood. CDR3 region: CASSRLAGALGEQYF. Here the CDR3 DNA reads TGTGCCAGCAGCAGACTAGCGGGAGCCCTGGGGGAGCAGTACTTC.